The T cell receptor beta chain under discussion was sequenced for a study of blood T cell repertoires in COVID-19. At the level of the study: Sites in the United States, Italy and Spain provided acute and convalescent COVID-19 samples. PBMCs, B-cell-depleted T cells, or T cells were the source of the cDNA or gDNA that made up the material.

Per the study methods: Nucleated cell number was recorded as an estimate derived from reference gene primer amplification. Assay used: immunoSEQ multiplex PCR; TCRdb lists only in-frame clones, some missing. V, J and clone size derive from that table, while D and trimming were established from the DNA sequence. The sample lists 200,000 to 250,000 clones, 80% to 85% seen once, with about 7% in the top ten. Participants' own reports of clinical history determined their cohort assignment. This receptor was identified in a woman aged 35 to 49 who had recovered from COVID-19. Sequenced: PBMCs or T cells enriched from blood (not recorded which).

The CDR3 DNA reads as TGTGCCAGCAGCAAAGTTACGGTACTAGCCAAAAACATTCAGTACTTC. Translated, it gives CASSKVTVLAKNIQYF. The chain employs TRBV21-1 and TRBJ2-4; the table's D call, TRBD2, has no DNA check behind it. TRBV21-1 is annotated as a pseudogene. The CDR3 totals 16 residues.